This is a list of T cell receptor beta chains from one sample in a study of control samples from healthy donors and cancer patients. TCRdb's copy holds only in-frame clones and misses some; the assay was immunoSEQ multiplex PCR. The table lists under 450,000 clones, about nine tenths of them singletons. Sample: PBMCs. The receptors derive from a man in his forties with head and neck cancer. Both conserved end residues are part of each CDR3. The order of the fields is clone size, J gene, V gene, D gene, CDR3 DNA, CDR3 protein. The D gene is left open where the match is weak. The size entry is marked missing in some rows and otherwise reads once, few, many or a size class.

- | TRBJ1-5 | TRBV28 | TRBD1 | TGTGCCAGCAGTTTAGGCAGGGGGCGCCAGCCCCAGCATTTT | CASSLGRGRQPQHF
few | TRBJ2-7 | TRBV5-5 | - | TGTGCCAGCAGCTCTTTGGCCTACGAGGCCCGCGAGCAGTACTTC | CASSSLAYEAREQYF
- | TRBJ2-2 | TRBV27 | - | TGTGCCAGCAGTTCACAGGGGAACACCGGGGAGCTGTTTTTT | CASSSQGNTGELFF
- | TRBJ1-1 | TRBV7-6 | - | TGTGCCAGCAGCCCGGGGGGCACTGAAGCTTTCTTT | CASSPGGTEAFF
- | TRBJ2-5 | TRBV6-5 | - | TGTGCCAGCAGTTACTCGAGTGGAGAGACCCAGTACTTC | CASSYSSGETQYF
- | TRBJ2-5 | TRBV2 | TRBD2 | TGTGCCAGCAGTGAACGACTAGCGGGCCAAGAGACCCAGTACTTC | CASSERLAGQETQYF
- | TRBJ2-6 | TRBV4-1 | - | TGCGCCAGCAGCCAGGCCTCTGGGGCCAACGTCCTGACTTTC | CASSQASGANVLTF
- | TRBJ2-7 | TRBV18 | - | TGTGCCAGCTCACCCCCGGGCCTCTACGAGCAGTACTTC | CASSPPGLYEQYF
- | TRBJ1-2 | TRBV29-1 | - | TGCAGCGTTGAAGATACAAGGATAGCTAACTATGGCTACACCTTC | CSVEDTRIANYGYTF
- | TRBJ2-3 | TRBV27 | - | TGTGCCAGCAGTTTTCAAGGGAGGACAGATACGCAGTATTTT | CASSFQGRTDTQYF
- | TRBJ2-7 | TRBV10-1 | - | TGCGCCACCTACCCTTCCCGGGACAAAGACTCCTACGAGCAGTACTTC | CATYPSRDKDSYEQYF
once | TRBJ1-1 | TRBV4-1 | - | TGCGCCAGCAGCCAAGATGGGAAGAACACTGAAGCTTTCTTT | CASSQDGKNTEAFF
- | TRBJ2-2 | TRBV3-1/TRBV3-2 | - | TGTGCCAGCAGGCACGGGACATATAACACCGGGGAGCTGTTTTTT | CASRHGTYNTGELFF
- | TRBJ1-4 | TRBV4-3 | TRBD1 | TGCGCCAGCAGCCAAGGACAGGGTAACGAAAAACTGTTTTTT | CASSQGQGNEKLFF
- | TRBJ2-5 | TRBV10-3 | - | TGTGCCACCGCGGTGGAGCTCTTGGAGACCCAGTACTTC | CATAVELLETQYF
- | TRBJ1-5 | TRBV6-2/TRBV6-3 | - | TGTGCCAGCAGCTTTTATCAGGGAGATCTCAATCAGCCCCAGCATTTT | CASSFYQGDLNQPQHF
- | TRBJ1-2 | TRBV12-3/TRBV12-4 | - | TGTGCCAGCACCCCCCCGGGGCGTGATGGCTACACCTTC | CASTPPGRDGYTF
- | TRBJ2-7 | TRBV5-1 | - | TGCGCCAGCAGGCGGATGGAGGACTCCTACGAGCAGTACTTC | CASRRMEDSYEQYF
- | TRBJ1-2 | TRBV29-1 | - | TGCAGCGTTGAACGGGGGTATGGCTACACCTTC | CSVERGYGYTF
- | TRBJ2-3 | TRBV19 | TRBD2 | TGTGCCAGTAGTATGGGGGGAGGGCCGAGTGTAGATACGCAGTATTTT | CASSMGGGPSVDTQYF
- | TRBJ2-3 | TRBV24-1 | TRBD1 | TGTGCCACCAGTGATTCCCGGACAGGATACACAGATACGCAGTATTTT | CATSDSRTGYTDTQYF
- | TRBJ1-4 | TRBV6-5 | - | TGTGCCAGCAGGTTCGACAATTATGAAAAACTGTTTTTT | CASRFDNYEKLFF
- | TRBJ1-3 | TRBV7-9 | - | TGTGCCAGCAGCTTAGGTGGAAACACCATATATTTT | CASSLGGNTIYF
- | TRBJ2-7 | TRBV19 | TRBD2 | TGTGCCAGTAGTAGGACTAGCGGCTCCTACGAGCAGTACTTC | CASSRTSGSYEQYF
once | TRBJ1-2 | TRBV7-2 | - | TGTGCCAGCAGCTTAACTCCTTCTTATGGCTACACCTTC | CASSLTPSYGYTF
- | TRBJ2-7 | TRBV27 | - | TGTGCCAGCAGTTTTCCAGGCGCCTACGAGCAGTACTTC | CASSFPGAYEQYF
- | TRBJ2-7 | TRBV11-2 | TRBD2 | TGTGCCAGCAGACTAGCGGGAGGTTTGATCGATCAGTACTTC | CASRLAGGLIDQYF
- | TRBJ1-3 | TRBV10-3 | - | TGTGCCACCCAGGGAAATACCGGAAACACCATATATTTT | CATQGNTGNTIYF
once | TRBJ2-5 | TRBV6-5 | - | TGTGCCAGTTGTCGGGTGTACAAAGAGACCCAGTACTTC | CASCRVYKETQYF
- | TRBJ1-1 | TRBV15 | - | TGTGCCACCAGCAGAGGGGCAGGGATGAACACTGAAGCTTTCTTT | CATSRGAGMNTEAFF
once | TRBJ1-5 | TRBV4-1 | TRBD1 | TGCGCCAGCAGCGGACCGGGACAGGGGAATCAGCCCCAGCATTTT | CASSGPGQGNQPQHF
- | TRBJ2-1 | TRBV6-5 | TRBD1 | TGTGCCAGCTCAGCAGGGGGCCCTTACAATGAGCAGTTCTTC | CASSAGGPYNEQFF
- | TRBJ1-2 | TRBV5-4 | - | TGTGCCAGCAGCTTGGAGAATGCGAACTATGGCTACACCTTC | CASSLENANYGYTF
- | TRBJ1-6 | TRBV18 | TRBD1 | TGTGCCAGCTCACCAGAGGGCGGACAGGGCAATTCACCCCTCCACTTT | CASSPEGGQGNSPLHF
- | TRBJ1-2 | TRBV28 | - | TGTGCCAGCAGTTTGGGAGGGGCTCACAACTATGGCTACACCTTC | CASSLGGAHNYGYTF
- | TRBJ1-2 | TRBV4-3 | TRBD1 | TGCGCCAGCAGCCATGGACAGGGGAACTATGGCTACACCTTC | CASSHGQGNYGYTF
- | TRBJ1-1 | TRBV20-1 | - | TGCAGTGCCTCAGGGGTTGAAGCTTTCTTT | CSASGVEAFF
once | TRBJ2-2 | TRBV30 | TRBD1 | TGTGCCTGGAACTCCGGACAGGGCGGCACCGGGGAGCTGTTTTTT | CAWNSGQGGTGELFF
- | TRBJ1-1 | TRBV7-2 | - | TGTGCCAGCAGCTTAGGAGGTTTGAACACTGAAGCTTTCTTT | CASSLGGLNTEAFF
- | TRBJ1-4 | TRBV6-2/TRBV6-3 | - | TGTGCCAGCAGTTATGGGGGGTTAGGTGAAAAACTGTTTTTT | CASSYGGLGEKLFF
- | TRBJ2-7 | TRBV28 | - | TGTGCCAGCAGTTTATGGGGGGCCCAGCTCTTACCTTCGTCCTACGAGCAGTACTTC | CASSLWGAQLLPSSYEQYF
- | TRBJ1-2 | TRBV5-6 | TRBD1 | TGTGCCAGCAGCGTGGAGGGGGCGACCTATGGCTACACCTTC | CASSVEGATYGYTF
once | TRBJ1-5 | TRBV6-1 | - | TGTGCCAGCAGTGAATGGCTAGGCAATCAGCCCCAGCATTTT | CASSEWLGNQPQHF
- | TRBJ2-3 | TRBV5-4 | - | TGTGCCAGCAGCTTGGACCCGGGTAGCACAGATACGCAGTATTTT | CASSLDPGSTDTQYF
- | TRBJ2-3 | TRBV5-5 | - | TGTGCCAGCAGCTCCGGGGCCTCCCCTAGCACAGATACGCAGTATTTT | CASSSGASPSTDTQYF
- | TRBJ2-3 | TRBV6-4 | - | TGTGCCAGCAGTGACCTAGCTTGGGGGCCTACAGATACGCAGTATTTT | CASSDLAWGPTDTQYF
- | TRBJ1-6 | TRBV7-8 | - | TGTGCCAGCAGCTTTGGACAGAGGTCACCCCTCCACTTT | CASSFGQRSPLHF